A selection of T cell receptor beta chains follows, all from one sample in a study of CD8+ T cells in alopecia areata. Data came from immunoSEQ multiplex PCR; TCRdb stores just in-frame clones and leaves some out. Of tens of thousands of clones listed, 70% to 80% are singletons. This material consisted of CD8+ T cells sorted from blood, taken at approximately week 42, from a patient treated with tofacitinib. These receptors were taken from a human donor with alopecia areata. Both conserved end residues are part of each CDR3. Fields, in order: V gene, CDR3 protein.

TRBV7-8 | CASSFAYEQYF
TRBV10-3 | CAISESDRTHYGYTF
TRBV7-9 | CASVRGVEQYF
TRBV7-8 | CASFSGGRSEQFF
TRBV6-5 | CASSPRTEEAFF
TRBV4-3 | CASSQDAWLAGTAGELFF
TRBV29-1 | CSVDSGPYGYTF
TRBV7-2 | CASSLDGLAVYNEQFF
TRBV7-2 | CASSPSGSTDTQYF
TRBV14 | CASSQTPGGNTEAFF
TRBV7-9 | CASSSSADTNYEQYF
TRBV15 | CATSNYRQSNQPQHF
TRBV29-1 | CSARENNEQFF
TRBV19 | CASSLSWGANVLTF
TRBV27 | CASSFGGGLGPQHF
TRBV5-6 | CASSYGTAEQFF
TRBV4-3 | CASSQGQSEKLFF
TRBV4-1 | CASSQARVNQPQHF
TRBV6-5 | CASSRRDYMGTQYF
TRBV29-1 | CSVEGSGGYNEQFF
TRBV5-1 | CASLGSGVHNEQFF